These 30 T cell receptor beta chains were all obtained from the same sample, sequenced in a study of blood T cell repertoires in COVID-19. Clones were sequenced by immunoSEQ multiplex PCR, and TCRdb holds only the in-frame ones, with some missing. The table has tens of thousands of clones, about 71% seen once. Specimen: peripheral blood. The receptor source for this set is a woman aged 60-70 years in a cohort sampled during active or convalescent COVID-19.

This clone was recorded only once. The V gene is TRBV11-3, the J gene TRBJ2-1; the match to TRBD1 covers 11 bases. The germline gives CDR1 SGHNT, CDR2 YENEEA. CDR3 length: 16 residues. With V trimmed by 4 bases and J by 6 bases, 8 bases remained unmatched. CDR3 amino acids: CASSWTGGSWGNEQFF. The CDR3 DNA reads TGTGCCAGCAGCTGGACAGGGGGCTCGTGGGGCAATGAGCAGTTCTTC.

The sample holds one count of this clone. The chain recombines TRBV5-5 with TRBJ2-1, with D uncertain. The length of the CDR3 is 14 residues. Germline values: CDR1 SGHKS, CDR2 YYEKEE (reference sequence). V was cut by 0 bases and J by 7 bases, with 11 bases left in between. The CDR3 nucleotides read TGTGCCAGCAGCTTGGGCTGGGCCGCGAATGAGCAGTTCTTC. Protein product: CASSLGWAANEQFF.

This clone was counted ten times or more. This chain links TRBV5-1 with TRBJ2-2; 11 bases line up with TRBD2. The CDR3 extends over 16 amino acids. V was pared by 4 bases and J by 1 base, with 3 bases of the junction left unmatched. The germline V gene has CDR1 SGHRS and CDR2 YFSETQ. This CDR3 is CASSPTSGGNTGELFF. CDR3 DNA: TGCGCCAGCAGCCCCACTAGCGGGGGGAACACCGGGGAGCTGTTTTTT.

The rearrangement uses TRBV14 and TRBJ1-6; D gene uncertain. The germline V gene has CDR1 SGHDN and CDR2 FVKESK. This CDR3 contains 23 residues. Between the trimmed V and J ends, which lost 2 bases and 0 bases, there was a span of 29 bases. The CDR3 loop is CASSQSLLNPPGEPSSYNSPLHF. The CDR3 coding sequence is TGTGCCAGCAGCCAATCCTTGCTCAATCCTCCCGGGGAGCCAAGCTCCTATAATTCACCCCTCCACTTT.

The sample holds a few counts of this clone. The chain couples TRBV4-1 to TRBJ2-7; D unclear. CDR1 and CDR2 from the germline V gene are MGHRA and YSYEKL. The CDR3 is 13 residues long. Trimming cost V 2 bases and J 3 bases, with 8 bases left between them. CDR3 loop: CASSQQYSYEQYF. CDR3 in DNA: TGCGCCAGCAGCCAACAATACAGCTACGAGCAGTACTTC.

The chain is built from TRBV6-2 or TRBV6-3 and TRBJ1-5; 9 positions agree with TRBD1. The CDR3 spans 18 residues. The V gene's germline CDR1 is MNHEY and CDR2 SVGEGT. J gave up 6 bases and V 2 bases, and 14 bases lay outside the gene matches. For the CDR3, the DNA is TGTGCCAGCAGTTACATGTTCGGACAGGGGCCGAGGCGTCAGCCCCAGCATTTT. Protein: CASSYMFGQGPRRQPQHF.

This clone was observed a single time. The genes are TRBV3-1 (or the pseudogene TRBV3-2) and TRBJ1-4, with a possible D match to TRBD1 (5 bases). The V gene's germline CDR1 is LGHDT and CDR2 YNNKEL (reference sequence). This CDR3 spans 12 amino acids. Trimming pared 1 base from V and 8 bases from J, leaving 5 bases between. CDR3 sequence: CASSQGQEKLFF. The CDR3 DNA sequence: TGTGCCAGCAGCCAAGGACAGGAAAAACTGTTTTTT.

The chain uses TRBV9 and TRBJ2-7, with 14 bases matching TRBD2. The CDR3 is made up of 17 amino acids. Germline V CDR1 and CDR2: SGDLS, YYNGEE. Trimming at V came to 3 bases and at J to 0 bases, leaving 5 bases not matched to a gene. CDR3 region: CASSGGLAGASSYEQYF. CDR3 sequence (DNA): TGTGCCAGCAGCGGGGGACTAGCGGGGGCAAGCTCCTACGAGCAGTACTTC.

The V call is TRBV5-4, the J call TRBJ1-2; maybe TRBD1 (6 bases). Looked up from germline, CDR1 is SGHNT and CDR2 is YYREEE (reference sequence). This CDR3 is 16 amino acids long. The V end lost 1 base, the J end lost 8 bases, and 21 bases lay between the germline ends. In nucleotides, the CDR3 is TGTGCCAGCAGCTTGCTTCGCAGGGGCCCTACGGAGGGCTACACCTTC. Protein product: CASSLLRRGPTEGYTF.

The chain is built from TRBV7-3 and TRBJ2-2; D not resolved. The ends were cut back, 5 bases at V and 4 bases at J, with 8 bases in the middle. This CDR3 is 13 amino acids long. Germline V gene sequence: CDR1 SGHTA, CDR2 FQGTGA. CDR3 sequence (DNA): TGTGCCAGCAGCCCTCTCCCCACCGGGGAGCTGTTTTTT. Translating gives CASSPLPTGELFF.

This chain joins TRBV6-1 and TRBJ1-4; TRBD1 matches 7 bases. The trim removed 2 bases at V and 8 bases at J, leaving 5 bases unmatched. The CDR3 covers 14 residues. Germline V gene data show CDR1 as MNHNS and CDR2 as SASEGT. In DNA, the CDR3 is TGTGCCAGCAGTGAACCGGGACAGAGGGAAAAACTGTTTTTT. The encoded protein is CASSEPGQREKLFF.

The CDR3, as DNA: TGTGCCAGCAAGGACAGAATAAACTTCCAAGAGACCCAGTACTTC. This sequence encodes CASKDRINFQETQYF. The chain links TRBV28 to TRBJ2-5; perhaps TRBD1 as D (6 bases). The CDR3 runs 15 residues. V was trimmed by 7 bases and J by 1 base, leaving 16 bases between them. CDR1 MDHEN and CDR2 SYDVKM come from the germline V gene.

This clone has just one count. The rearrangement joins TRBV6-5 to TRBJ1-2; TRBD1 might be the D (5 bases). Trimming stripped 7 bases from V and 0 bases from J, with 15 bases between. CDR1 is MNHEY, CDR2 SVGAGI, per germline. CDR3 length: 15 residues. CDR3: CASTPPGTANYGYTF. In nucleotides, the CDR3 is TGTGCCAGCACCCCCCCCGGGACTGCTAACTATGGCTACACCTTC.

The chain couples TRBV18 to TRBJ2-7; D uncertain. The CDR3 covers 16 residues. With 0 bases removed from V and 0 bases from J, the gap between germline ends came to 12 bases. Germline V CDR1 and CDR2: KGHSH, LQKENI. This CDR3 is CASSPPRRSGSYEQYF. The CDR3 DNA reads as TGTGCCAGCTCACCACCTCGCAGGTCAGGCTCCTACGAGCAGTACTTC.

The chain carries TRBV11-2 and TRBJ2-5; the D gene is possibly TRBD2 (6 bases). Germline V gene data show CDR1 as SGHAT and CDR2 as FQNNGV. With 2 bases removed from V and 5 bases from J, the gap between germline ends came to 12 bases. The CDR3 is 14 amino acids. In DNA, the CDR3 is TGTGCCAGCAGCTTACACGGACTACTGGAGACCCAGTACTTC. Translating gives CASSLHGLLETQYF. The full variable domain, with the rest looked up from reference TRBV11-2 and TRBJ2-5, is EAGVAQSPRYKIIEKRQSVAFWCNPISGHATLYWYQQILGQGPKLLIQFQNNGVVDDSQLPKDRFSAERLKGVDSTLKIQPAKLEDSAVYLCASSLHGLLETQYFGPGTRLLVL.

J is TRBJ1-1 and V is TRBV4-1, with D possibly matching TRBD1 (5 bases). The CDR3 extends over 16 amino acids. V was shortened by 4 bases and J by 0 bases, with 15 bases between the two germline ends. Germline CDR1 and CDR2: MGHRA and YSYEKL. CDR3 in amino acids: CASSLEGRGLNTEAFF. CDR3 nucleotides: TGCGCCAGCAGCCTGGAGGGGCGGGGGTTGAACACTGAAGCTTTCTTT.

This clone was picked up a small number of times. The rearrangement uses TRBV7-9 and TRBJ1-1; 7 bases agree with TRBD1. The CDR3 loop spans 16 amino acids. The germline CDR1 and CDR2 sequences are SEHNR and FQNEAQ (reference sequence). Losses at the gene ends were 5 bases for V and 4 bases for J; bases not matched to a gene: 13. The CDR3 coding sequence is TGTGCCAGCAGCCCTCCCCCCCTCCAGGGGGTCACTGAAGCTTTCTTT. This codes for CASSPPPLQGVTEAFF.

The chain employs TRBV4-2 and TRBJ2-2; D is unresolved. The CDR3 runs to 15 residues. V shed 1 base and J shed 3 bases, with 9 bases lying between them. Germline values: CDR1 LGHNA, CDR2 YNFKEQ. Written as DNA, the CDR3 is TGTGCCAGCAGCCAAGGTAGCACCTACACCGGGGAGCTGTTTTTT. It encodes CASSQGSTYTGELFF.

The rearrangement uses TRBV28 and TRBJ2-2; D possibly corresponds to TRBD2 (6 bases). The CDR3 loop spans 15 amino acids. Trimming removed 7 bases at V and 0 bases at J, with 12 bases between. Germline CDR1 is MDHEN and CDR2 is SYDVKM. The CDR3 loop is CASIWGTSNTGELFF. In DNA form, the CDR3 reads TGTGCCAGCATTTGGGGGACTTCGAACACCGGGGAGCTGTTTTTT.

Here the CDR3 DNA reads TGTGCCAGCAGTTCCGGTCGAGGCCCCCGGCTAGAGCAGTACTTC. Its protein product is CASSSGRGPRLEQYF. This chain joins TRBV6-5 and TRBJ2-7; D not resolved. V was cut by 4 bases and J by 7 bases, with 20 bases left in between. The germline V gene encodes CDR1 MNHEY and CDR2 SVGAGI. The CDR3 runs to 15 residues.

J is TRBJ1-1 and V is TRBV5-1; D gene ambiguous. V was pared by 1 base and J by 1 base, with 8 bases between. Looked up from germline, CDR1 is SGHRS and CDR2 is YFSETQ. The CDR3 sequence is 14 residues long. The CDR3 bases are TGCGCCAGCAGCTTGAATCGGGGGAACACTGAAGCTTTCTTT. Amino acid sequence: CASSLNRGNTEAFF.

The chain has TRBV23-1 and TRBJ2-1; tentative D call: TRBD1 (6 bases). TRBV23-1 is an open reading frame, and its role is uncertain. This CDR3 region has 14 residues. Trimming cost V 8 bases and J 6 bases, with 17 bases left between them. The CDR3 DNA is TGCGCCAGCGGCCGAGGCACAGGGTGCAATGAGCAGTTCTTC. This sequence encodes CASGRGTGCNEQFF.

This clone was recorded only once. The chain carries TRBV5-1 and TRBJ2-3; 9 positions agree with TRBD2. This CDR3 has 14 amino acids. Looked up from germline, CDR1 is SGHRS and CDR2 is YFSETQ. The V segment lost 5 bases and the J segment 2 bases; nucleotides outside the gene matches: 3. In nucleotides, the CDR3 is TGCGCCAGCAGGACTAGCGGCCTCACAGATACGCAGTATTTT. Amino acids: CASRTSGLTDTQYF.

CDR3 loop: CASSHDRVRPEAFF. CDR3 in DNA: TGTGCCAGCAGCCACGACAGGGTACGCCCGGAAGCTTTCTTT. The chain couples TRBV4-2 to TRBJ1-1; TRBD1 agrees at 7 bases. The J segment lost 8 bases and the V segment lost 3 bases, leaving 9 bases of the junction unmatched. This CDR3 is 14 amino acids long. Germline CDR1 is LGHNA and CDR2 is YNFKEQ.

CDR3 region: CASRTERNTEAFF. CDR3 nucleotides: TGCGCCAGCAGGACAGAAAGGAACACTGAAGCTTTCTTT. The chain employs TRBV5-1 and TRBJ1-1, with D maybe TRBD1 (5 bases). The CDR3 runs to 13 residues. CDR1 SGHRS and CDR2 YFSETQ come from the germline V gene. The ends were cut back, 5 bases at V and 1 base at J, with 9 bases in the middle.

The gene calls are TRBV5-5 and TRBJ2-1; D remains unclear. The germline gives CDR1 SGHKS, CDR2 YYEKEE (reference sequence). The CDR3 length is 17 residues. The V gene lost 4 bases and the J gene lost 0 bases, with 17 bases spanning the gap. The CDR3 is CASSSPIQTSSYNEQFF. The CDR3 DNA reads TGTGCCAGCAGCAGCCCGATCCAAACGAGCTCCTACAATGAGCAGTTCTTC.

The rearrangement links TRBV5-1 to TRBJ2-2; 8 nucleotides align to TRBD1. Germline assignment: CDR1 SGHRS and CDR2 YFSETQ. V was clipped by 3 bases and J by 4 bases; unmatched bases: 14. The CDR3 is 18 amino acids. The DNA of the CDR3 is TGCGCCAGCAGCTCCAACTTTCTCGGACAGGGTGGCACCGGGGAGCTGTTTTTT. Its protein product is CASSSNFLGQGGTGELFF.

This clone has only one observation. The chain uses TRBV5-1 and TRBJ1-3, with D perhaps matching TRBD1 (5 bases). V shed 1 base and J shed 3 bases, with 14 bases lying between them. This CDR3 is built from 16 residues. Germline CDR1 is SGHRS and CDR2 is YFSETQ. CDR3 in amino acids: CASSLYGREGGNTIYF. CDR3 sequence (DNA): TGCGCCAGCAGCTTGTACGGCAGGGAGGGTGGAAACACCATATATTTT.

This chain links TRBV6-1 with TRBJ2-5; 12 bases align to TRBD2. The junction had 9 bases not matched to a gene; V was cut back by 3 bases and J by 13 bases. This CDR3 region has 14 residues. CDR1 is MNHNS and CDR2 is SASEGT in the germline V gene. CDR3 in amino acids: CASSEASGGERMYF. CDR3 DNA: TGTGCCAGCAGTGAGGCTAGCGGGGGGGAGCGTATGTACTTC.

V gene TRBV27 combines with J gene TRBJ2-1; 8 bases align to TRBD1. Unmatched junction bases numbered 9, after V lost 10 bases and J lost 1 base. Germline V gives CDR1 MNHEY, CDR2 SMNVEV (reference sequence). CDR3 length: 15 residues. The CDR3 DNA follows: TGTGCCAACCTGTCAGGGGGCCCTTCCTACAATGAGCAGTTCTTC. This gives the protein CANLSGGPSYNEQFF.